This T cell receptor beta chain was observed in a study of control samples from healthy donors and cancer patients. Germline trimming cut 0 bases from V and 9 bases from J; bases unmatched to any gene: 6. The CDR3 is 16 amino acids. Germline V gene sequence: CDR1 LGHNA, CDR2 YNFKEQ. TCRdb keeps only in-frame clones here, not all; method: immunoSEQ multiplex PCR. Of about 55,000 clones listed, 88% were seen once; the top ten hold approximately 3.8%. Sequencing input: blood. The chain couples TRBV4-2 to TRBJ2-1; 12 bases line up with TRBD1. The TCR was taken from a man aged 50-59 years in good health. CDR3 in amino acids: CASSQDGDRGLSEQFF. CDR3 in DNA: TGTGCCAGCAGCCAAGATGGGGACAGGGGGCTGAGTGAGCAGTTCTTC.